This T cell receptor beta chain comes out of a study of blood T cell repertoires in COVID-19. About the study: Material from acute and convalescent COVID-19 was sourced from the United States, Italy and Spain.

Patients in Seattle were enrolled during active infection, then followed longitudinally. In the original processing: Reference gene primer amplification gave nucleated cell count estimates. Using immunoSEQ multiplex PCR, the repertoire was profiled, and TCRdb retains in-frame clones only, with some absent. The V and J calls and clone size come from that table; D and trimming were worked out from the DNA. The table lists tens of thousands of clones, around 84% of them singletons, with approximately 1.6% in the top ten. CDR3 length equals 16 residues. The V gene's germline CDR1 is SGHNT and CDR2 YENEEA. The V and J ends lost 1 base and 4 bases, in that order; junction bases with no gene match: 3.

This TCR was sampled from a man between 60 and 75 years old with COVID-19, enrolled during active disease. Sequenced material: peripheral blood. This rearrangement joins TRBV11-3 to TRBJ2-2; 10 nucleotides line up with TRBD1. CDR3: CASSLGTGGSTGELFF. CDR3 sequence (DNA): TGTGCCAGCAGCTTAGGGACAGGGGGGAGCACCGGGGAGCTGTTTTTT. The complete variable domain, with remaining parts taken from reference TRBV11-3 and TRBJ2-2, reads EAGVVQSPRYKIIEKKQPVAFWCNPISGHNTLYWYLQNLGQGPELLIRYENEEAVDDSQLPKDRFSAERLKGVDSTLKIQPAELGDSAVYLCASSLGTGGSTGELFFGEGSRLTVL.